This T cell receptor beta chain derives from a study of PD-1 and CTLA-4 blockade in melanoma. The protocol was immunoSEQ multiplex PCR, while the TCRdb copy is restricted to in-frame clones and leaves out a portion. The sample carries almost 30,000 clones, 85% to 90% recorded once. The CDR3 is 14 residues long. CDR1 and CDR2 (germline): SGDLS, YYNGEE. The J segment lost 2 bases and the V segment lost 4 bases, leaving 6 bases of the junction unmatched. The sequence was obtained from a human donor with melanoma. The sample consisted of CD8+ T cells from peripheral blood, taken before anti-PD-1 treatment. The chain carries TRBV9 and TRBJ2-7, with 7 nucleotides matching TRBD1. This CDR3 is CASSPPTGPYEQYF. DNA for the CDR3: TGTGCCAGCAGCCCCCCGACAGGGCCCTACGAGCAGTACTTC. The full variable domain, with the rest looked up from reference TRBV9 and TRBJ2-7, is DSGVTQTPKHLITATGQRVTLRCSPRSGDLSVYWYQQSLDQGLQFLIQYYNGEERAKGNILERFSAQQFPDLHSELNLSSLELGDSALYFCASSPPTGPYEQYFGPGTRLTVT.